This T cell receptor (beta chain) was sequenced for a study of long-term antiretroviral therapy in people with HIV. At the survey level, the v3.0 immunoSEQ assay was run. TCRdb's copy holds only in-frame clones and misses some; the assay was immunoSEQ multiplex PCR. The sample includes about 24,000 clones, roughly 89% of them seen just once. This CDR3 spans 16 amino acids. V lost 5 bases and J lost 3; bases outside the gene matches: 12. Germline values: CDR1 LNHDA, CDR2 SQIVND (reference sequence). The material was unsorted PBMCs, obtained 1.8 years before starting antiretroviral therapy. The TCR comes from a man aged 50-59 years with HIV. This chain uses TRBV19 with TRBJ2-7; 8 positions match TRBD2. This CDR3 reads CASSHALAGNFYEQYF. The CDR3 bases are TGTGCCAGTAGTCATGCCTTAGCGGGAAATTTCTACGAGCAGTACTTC.